A single sample gave rise to the 8 T cell receptor beta chains below, sequenced in a study of OX40 agonist ivuxolimab in advanced cancers. The protocol was immunoSEQ multiplex PCR, while the TCRdb copy is restricted to in-frame clones and leaves out a portion. The table lists fewer than 110,000 clones, less than 95% of them singletons, with approximately 1.3% in the top ten. Sequencing used CD4+ or CD8+ T cells sorted from blood, obtained in a trial of the OX40 agonist ivuxolimab. These receptors all stem from an adult with an advanced solid tumor such as melanoma, head and neck, liver or kidney cancer.

V is TRBV28 and J is TRBJ2-7, with D maybe TRBD2 (6 bases). The CDR3 sequence is 16 residues long. Trimming removed 7 bases at V and 2 bases at J, with 21 bases between. The V gene's germline CDR1 is MDHEN and CDR2 SYDVKM. DNA for the CDR3: TGTGCCAGCATGTCACTCAATGGCGGGGATACCTACGAGCAGTACTTC. Residues: CASMSLNGGDTYEQYF. The variable domain in full, with the rest retrieved from reference TRBV28 and TRBJ2-7, is DVKVTQSSRYLVKRTGEKVFLECVQDMDHENMFWYRQDPGLGLRLIYFSYDVKMKEKGDIPEGYSVSREKKERFSLILESASTNQTSMYLCASMSLNGGDTYEQYFGPGTRLTVT.

The chain joins TRBV27 to TRBJ2-7; D is possibly TRBD1 or TRBD2 (5 bases each). The germline V and J ends were trimmed by 7 bases and 0 bases, with 16 bases remaining between them. The CDR3 is 15 residues long. Germline-derived CDR1 and CDR2 are MNHEY and SMNVEV (reference sequence). CDR3 residues: CASNGFGGSSYEQYF. In nucleotides, the CDR3 is TGTGCCAGCAACGGATTTGGGGGTAGCTCCTACGAGCAGTACTTC.

The chain links TRBV6-4 to TRBJ2-3; D ambiguous. This CDR3 is 14 amino acids long. Trimming shortened V by 4 bases and J by 4 bases, and 12 bases separated the two germline ends. Germline CDR1 is MRHNA and CDR2 is SNTAGT. The CDR3 protein is CASSATAGADTQYF. The CDR3, as DNA: TGTGCCAGCAGTGCAACAGCTGGGGCAGATACGCAGTATTTT.

This clone came up a few times. The chain has TRBV5-1 and TRBJ1-4; D is perhaps TRBD1 (5 bases). Germline V gives CDR1 SGHRS, CDR2 YFSETQ. CDR3 size: 14 residues. Trimming stripped 6 bases from V and 5 bases from J, with 14 bases between. The CDR3 reads CASTTGGPNEKLFF. CDR3 nucleotide sequence: TGCGCCAGCACTACTGGGGGACCCAATGAAAAACTGTTTTTT.

This chain joins TRBV12-5 and TRBJ2-5, with a tentative D call TRBD1 (6 bases). V was cut by 5 bases and J by 7 bases, with 17 bases left in between. The germline V gene has CDR1 LGHNT and CDR2 FRNRAP. The CDR3 is 14 amino acids. The CDR3 sequence is CASGPTGLPRTQYF. For the CDR3, the DNA is TGTGCTAGTGGTCCCACAGGGTTGCCGAGGACCCAGTACTTC. The full variable domain, rest sourced from reference TRBV12-5 and TRBJ2-5, is DARVTQTPRHKVTEMGQEVTMRCQPILGHNTVFWYRQTMMQGLELLAYFRNRAPLDDSGMPKDRFSAEMPDATLATLKIQPSEPRDSAVYFCASGPTGLPRTQYFGPGTRLLVL.

The chain is built from TRBV19 and TRBJ2-7, with D unclear. V was clipped by 3 bases and J by 4 bases, with 10 bases between them. In germline, CDR1 is LNHDA, CDR2 SQIVND (reference sequence). The CDR3 runs to 13 residues. DNA of the CDR3: TGTGCCAGTAGTATGGTTGGTGCATACGAGCAGTACTTC. Residues: CASSMVGAYEQYF.

This clone appeared a single time. The chain uses TRBV2 and TRBJ2-3; D tentatively reads TRBD1 or TRBD2 (5 bases each). The V end was cut by 4 bases, the J end by 3 bases, with 11 bases between. Germline lookup yields CDR1 SNHLY and CDR2 FYNNEI. The CDR3 covers 14 residues. In nucleotides, the CDR3 is TGTGCCAGCAGTGGACTATCAGGGACAGATACGCAGTATTTT. Translation gives CASSGLSGTDTQYF.

In the case of this clone: This CDR3 is also generated by other DNA sequences in the sample. The chain employs TRBV7-9 and TRBJ2-7, with 9 bases matching TRBD1. Germline trimming cut 5 bases from V and 2 bases from J; bases unmatched to any gene: 4. The germline V gene has CDR1 SEHNR and CDR2 FQNEAQ (reference sequence). This CDR3 has 14 amino acids. The CDR3 nucleotides are TGTGCCAGCAGCCCCGGACAGGGGACCTACGAGCAGTACTTC. It translates to CASSPGQGTYEQYF.